These 7 T cell receptor beta chains came from one sample sequenced in a study of post-analysis software for immune sequencing data. General observations from the study: The five TRBV segments detected at higher frequency in patients than in controls included TRBV5-6, TRBV5-1 and TRBV20-1.

Tagging with unique molecular identifiers was a feature of the TCR beta cDNA libraries. TCRdb recomputed calls from the PCR reads with MiXCR, one row per CDR3 protein. Of around 710,000 distinct CDR3 sequences in the sample, 35% to 55% were seen once. Their specific antigens are unknown. Sequenced material: blood. Every receptor here comes from a girl aged 10 to 17 with multiple sclerosis.

This clonotype was detected a few times. The gene calls are TRBV6-6 and TRBJ2-7; tentative D call: TRBD2 (5 bases). Trimming cost V 7 bases and J 2 bases, with 15 bases left between them. Per the germline V gene, CDR1 is MNHNY and CDR2 is SVGAGI (reference sequence). The CDR3 consists of 14 residues. CDR3 nucleotides: TGTGCCAGCACACCCACTGGCGGGCCCTACGAGCAGTACTTC. It is translated as CASTPTGGPYEQYF.

The CDR3 loop is CAAAGQGPIYEQYF. The DNA for the CDR3 is TGTGCCGCGGCCGGACAGGGCCCCATCTACGAGCAGTACTTC. The gene calls are TRBV28 and TRBJ2-7; TRBD1 matches at 8 bases. The CDR3 is 14 amino acids. Germline V gene data show CDR1 as MDHEN and CDR2 as SYDVKM. V dropped 11 bases and J dropped 3; count of bases not matched to a gene: 12.

A single count supports this clonotype. The germline gene is not matched at one end of the junction; a read error may be the cause. V gene TRBV3-1 combines with J gene TRBJ2-1, with 10 bases lining up with TRBD2. Germline-derived CDR1 and CDR2 are LGHDT and YNNKEL (reference sequence). The CDR3 is 17 amino acids. The chain's CDR3 is CTSSQDWLAGVRNEQFF. CDR3 coding DNA: TGTACCAGCAGCCAAGATTGGCTAGCGGGAGTTCGCAATGAGCAGTTCTTC.

This chain links TRBV6-5 with TRBJ2-1, with a tentative D call TRBD2 (6 bases). V lost 4 bases to trimming and J lost 7 bases, with 14 bases between them. CDR3 length: 14 residues. CDR1 is MNHEY, CDR2 SVGAGI, per germline. The DNA for the CDR3 is TGTGCCAGCAGTTCCTCGGGGAGGAGTAATGAGCAGTTCTTC. Protein: CASSSSGRSNEQFF.

This clonotype was observed a handful of times. J is TRBJ2-7 and V is TRBV10-3, with D tentatively TRBD1 (5 bases). Trimming took off 3 bases at V and 5 bases at J, with 14 bases between the two ends. This CDR3 spans 14 amino acids. CDR1 and CDR2 (germline): ENHRY, SYGVKD. The CDR3 sequence is CAISDVVRVDEQYF. CDR3 DNA: TGTGCCATCAGTGATGTTGTCAGGGTCGACGAGCAGTACTTC.

This clonotype was recorded a few times. The chain has TRBV12-3 or TRBV12-4 and TRBJ1-2; weak D call: TRBD1 (6 bases). V was cut by 3 bases and J by 6 bases, with 11 bases left in between. This CDR3 is built from 13 residues. CDR3 nucleotide sequence: TGTGCCAGCAGTTTCCCAGGGGCAGATGGCTACACCTTC. Translating gives CASSFPGADGYTF.

The chain is built from TRBV7-2 and TRBJ1-4, with D possibly being TRBD1 (5 bases). V lost 1 base and J 6 bases, leaving 9 bases between the germline ends. This CDR3 region has 14 residues. Germline values: CDR1 SGHTA, CDR2 FQGNSA. CDR3 nucleotides: TGTGCCAGCAGCTTAGTCGGAGGGGATGAAAAACTGTTTTTT. This codes for CASSLVGGDEKLFF.